This entry features one T cell receptor (beta chain) sequence. The data derive from a study of CD8 T cells in Susac syndrome. The authors reverse transcribed roughly 0.5 to 1 ug RNA with random hexamers. TCRdb re-called the immunoSEQ multiplex PCR reads with MiXCR, one entry per CDR3 protein. The table shows 70,000 to 85,000 distinct CDR3 sequences, with 95% to 97% occurring only once. This CDR3 is built from 21 residues. The V gene lost 3 bases and the J gene lost 1 base, with 28 bases spanning the gap. CDR1 is SGHAT, CDR2 FQDESV, per germline (reference sequence). The TCR comes from a human donor with Susac syndrome. The rearrangement joins TRBV11-1 to TRBJ2-1; D remains ambiguous. The material sequenced was CD8+ T cells from PBMCs. The CDR3 DNA reads TGTGCCAGCAGCTTCCCCCCGGGTGACTCCCCTCCGGCCCGATCCTACAATGAGCAGTTCTTC. This encodes CASSFPPGDSPPARSYNEQFF.